This T cell receptor (beta chain) was recovered during a study of T-cell reconstitution after alpha-beta-depleted transplantation in children. Overall study findings and caveats: T-cell numbers and diversity one year post-transplant derived largely from freshly generated T cells. Several hundred expanded graft clones reportedly supplied alpha-beta T cells about two months after transplant. Surviving thymic progenitors and recipient T cells were the source of high TCRbeta diversity at day 60 in some patients.

There are 16 residues in the CDR3. Germline lookup yields CDR1 SGHTA and CDR2 FQGNSA. J gave up 4 bases and V 0 bases, and 6 bases lay outside the gene matches. This clonotype was seen a handful of times. Antigen: not known. Preparation of the TCRbeta library involved a method that used unique molecular identifiers. One entry per CDR3 protein, called by TCRdb with MiXCR from the PCR reads. The sample lists under 75,000 distinct CDR3 sequences; approximately 10% were seen once. The TCR sequence derives from a boy younger than 18 with acute myeloid leukemia, due to receive a stem cell transplant. The chain joins TRBV7-2 to TRBJ2-1; 7 positions match TRBD2. The sample consisted of PBMCs, taken before TCRalphabeta/CD19-depleted stem cell transplant. The CDR3 region is CASSLARGSGYNEQFF. CDR3 in DNA: TGTGCCAGCAGCTTAGCGCGCGGGAGTGGGTACAATGAGCAGTTCTTC.